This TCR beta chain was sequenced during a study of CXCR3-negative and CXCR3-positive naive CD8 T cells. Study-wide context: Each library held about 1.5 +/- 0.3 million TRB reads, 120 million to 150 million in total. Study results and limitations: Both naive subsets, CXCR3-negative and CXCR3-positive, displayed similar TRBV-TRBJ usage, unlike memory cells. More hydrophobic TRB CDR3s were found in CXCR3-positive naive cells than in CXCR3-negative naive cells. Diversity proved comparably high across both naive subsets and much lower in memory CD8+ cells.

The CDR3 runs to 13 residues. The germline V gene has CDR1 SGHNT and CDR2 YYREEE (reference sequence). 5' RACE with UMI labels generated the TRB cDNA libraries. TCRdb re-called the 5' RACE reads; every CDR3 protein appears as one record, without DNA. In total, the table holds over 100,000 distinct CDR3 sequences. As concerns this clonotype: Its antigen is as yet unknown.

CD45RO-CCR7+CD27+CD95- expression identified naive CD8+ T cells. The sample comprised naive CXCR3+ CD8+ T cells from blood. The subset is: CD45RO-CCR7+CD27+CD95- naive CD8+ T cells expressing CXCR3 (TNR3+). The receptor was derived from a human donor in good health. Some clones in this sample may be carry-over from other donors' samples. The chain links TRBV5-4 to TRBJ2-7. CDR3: CASSWDYSYEQYF.